These 30 T cell receptor beta chains came from one sample sequenced in a study of cytomegalovirus exposure and HLA in healthy donors (dated by TCRdb to about 2017). Library preparation was by the immunoSEQ multiplex PCR assay. For the multiplex PCR, a mixture combining 60 forward primers for TCR Vbeta segments and 13 reverse primers for TCR Jbeta segments was used. The source is immuneACCESS, and TCRdb retained only in-frame sequences with V and J called. Part of the clones is not carried over; for the studies checked, unresolved V genes explain less than half of this, and the remainder is unexplained. The sample table shows under 200,000 clones, and about three quarters are seen once. Clones ranked in the top ten supply 2% to 3% of the sample. What was sequenced was PBMCs. The receptors derive from a female donor in good health and CMV-seronegative.

The chain has TRBV27 and TRBJ1-6, with 10 bases aligning to TRBD1. There are 15 residues in the CDR3. The junction had 9 bases not matched to a gene; V was cut back by 6 bases and J by 10 bases. The germline V gene has CDR1 MNHEY and CDR2 SMNVEV (reference sequence). CDR3 loop: CASSPTGTGVSPLHF. The CDR3 DNA is TGTGCCAGCAGCCCCACCGGGACAGGGGTCTCACCCCTCCACTTT.

This clone was seen only a few times. The chain employs TRBV7-2 and TRBJ1-1, with D possibly TRBD1 on 5 matching bases. The ends were cut back, 4 bases at V and 0 bases at J, with 12 bases in the middle. The CDR3 has 15 amino acids. Germline V gives CDR1 SGHTA, CDR2 FQGNSA. The CDR3 bases are TGTGCCAGCAGCTCAGGACATACCATGAACACTGAAGCTTTCTTT. It codes for CASSSGHTMNTEAFF. Filled out from reference TRBV7-2 and TRBJ1-1, the complete variable domain reads GAGVSQSPSNKVTEKGKDVELRCDPISGHTALYWYRQSLGQGLEFLIYFQGNSAPDKSGLPSDRFSAERTGGSVSTLTIQRTQQEDSAVYLCASSSGHTMNTEAFFGQGTRLTVV.

The rearrangement links TRBV18 to TRBJ2-7; TRBD1 agrees at 8 bases. The trim removed 2 bases at V and 5 bases at J, leaving 8 bases unmatched. CDR3 length equals 15 residues. CDR1 and CDR2 (germline): KGHSH, LQKENI. CDR3 in DNA: TGTGCCAGCTCACCAACAGGGGGATGGGGGAACGAGCAGTACTTC. Encoded protein: CASSPTGGWGNEQYF.

This clone occurred a few times. The CDR3 spells CASSERQGPYNEQFF. The CDR3 DNA reads TGTGCCAGCAGCGAGCGACAGGGACCCTACAATGAGCAGTTCTTC. The gene calls are TRBV11-2 and TRBJ2-1; 7 nucleotides align to TRBD1. The CDR3 contains 15 residues. Germline V gene lookup returns CDR1 SGHAT and CDR2 FQNNGV. Trimming cost V 5 bases and J 2 bases; bases outside gene matches: 6.

The chain employs TRBV7-6 and TRBJ2-1; the match to TRBD2 covers 11 bases. V trimming: 6 bases; J trimming: 0 bases; junction bases outside the gene matches: 7. The CDR3 runs 17 residues. Germline values: CDR1 SGHVS, CDR2 FNYEAQ. CDR3 sequence reads: CASSLRTSGYSYNEQFF. CDR3 nucleotide sequence: TGTGCCAGCAGTCTAAGGACTAGCGGGTACTCCTACAATGAGCAGTTCTTC.

The chain couples TRBV13 to TRBJ1-4; 8 bases fit TRBD1. CDR3 length: 14 amino acids. J was trimmed by 4 bases and V by 5 bases; bases with no gene match: 3. CDR1 and CDR2 from the germline V gene are PRHDT and FYEKMQ (reference sequence). CDR3 DNA: TGTGCCAGCAGCCTCGGACAGGGTAATGAAAAACTGTTTTTT. Its protein is CASSLGQGNEKLFF.

The chain couples TRBV28 to TRBJ2-1, with 8 bases that match TRBD2. Trimming at V came to 4 bases and at J to 10 bases, leaving 21 bases not matched to a gene. CDR1 is MDHEN and CDR2 is SYDVKM in the germline V gene. This CDR3 contains 18 residues. In DNA, the CDR3 is TGTGCCAGCAGTTCGGGAGGCCAGGCTAGCGGGCCCCGTGGGGAGCAGTTCTTC. Translating it yields CASSSGGQASGPRGEQFF.

This chain connects TRBV4-3 to TRBJ2-2, with TRBD1 as a possible D gene (5 bases). Trimming left V 5 bases short and J 3 bases short, with 7 bases between. CDR1 is LGHNA and CDR2 is YSLEER in the germline V gene. CDR3 size: 13 residues. CDR3: CASSDSYTGELFF. The CDR3 nucleotides read TGCGCCAGCAGCGACAGTTACACCGGGGAGCTGTTTTTT.

This clone was recorded a few times. This chain connects TRBV7-2 to TRBJ1-1; D is ambiguous. Germline-derived CDR1 and CDR2 are SGHTA and FQGNSA. Trimming left V 1 base short and J 1 base short, with 10 bases between. The CDR3 spans 15 residues. Written as DNA, the CDR3 is TGTGCCAGCAGCTTAGTGAGGGTGGGGAACACTGAAGCTTTCTTT. Amino acid sequence: CASSLVRVGNTEAFF. Filled out from reference TRBV7-2 and TRBJ1-1, the complete variable domain reads GAGVSQSPSNKVTEKGKDVELRCDPISGHTALYWYRQSLGQGLEFLIYFQGNSAPDKSGLPSDRFSAERTGGSVSTLTIQRTQQEDSAVYLCASSLVRVGNTEAFFGQGTRLTVV.

The chain is built from TRBV9 and TRBJ2-5, with 8 bases lining up with TRBD2. The J segment lost 4 bases and the V segment lost 4 bases, leaving 9 bases of the junction unmatched. The CDR3 has 15 amino acids. The V gene's germline CDR1 is SGDLS and CDR2 YYNGEE. The CDR3 region has the DNA TGTGCCAGCAGCCCCGCACAAGCGGGGGTAGAGACCCAGTACTTC. It specifies CASSPAQAGVETQYF.

This clone turned up a few times. The V call is TRBV2, the J call TRBJ1-2; 7 bases match TRBD1. Germline values: CDR1 SNHLY, CDR2 FYNNEI. With V trimmed by 2 bases and J by 4 bases, 7 bases remained unmatched. This CDR3 has 15 residues. CDR3 coding DNA: TGTGCCAGCAGTGAAAAGGCGACAGGGCGCTATGGCTACACCTTC. This encodes CASSEKATGRYGYTF.

The V and J genes are TRBV6-5 and TRBJ2-1, with 7 bases fitting TRBD1. Per the germline V gene, CDR1 is MNHEY and CDR2 is SVGAGI. Trimming took 5 bases from V and 14 from J; bases not matched to a gene: 15. CDR3 length: 14 amino acids. CDR3 DNA: TGTGCCAGCAGTCAGGGGGACCTAGCTGGGAACAAGTTCTTC. Translation gives CASSQGDLAGNKFF.

The sample holds one count of this clone. The genes are TRBV6-5 and TRBJ1-2, with D unclear. From germline, CDR1 is MNHEY and CDR2 SVGAGI. Between the trimmed V and J ends, which lost 2 bases and 2 bases, there was a span of 12 bases. This CDR3 is built from 15 residues. CDR3 nucleotide sequence: TGTGCCAGCAGTTACGAGGCCTCTCCAAACTATGGCTACACCTTC. Protein sequence: CASSYEASPNYGYTF.

J is TRBJ1-1 and V is TRBV4-2, with TRBD1 matching 7 bases. This CDR3 region has 13 residues. In germline, CDR1 is LGHNA, CDR2 YNFKEQ. J gave up 4 bases and V 3 bases, and 2 bases lay outside the gene matches. This CDR3 reads CASSQTGTTEAFF. Here the CDR3 DNA reads TGTGCCAGCAGCCAGACAGGGACCACTGAAGCTTTCTTT.

The chain couples TRBV19 to TRBJ1-2, with 10 bases identical to TRBD1. Germline V gene sequence: CDR1 LNHDA, CDR2 SQIVND (reference sequence). The CDR3 contains 18 residues. V trimming: 4 bases; J trimming: 0 bases; junction bases outside the gene matches: 11. CDR3 amino acids: CASSNRDRGPRTNYGYTF. CDR3 bases: TGTGCCAGTAGTAACCGGGACAGGGGCCCCCGGACTAACTATGGCTACACCTTC. Together with reference TRBV19 and TRBJ1-2, the CDR3 gives the full variable domain: DGGITQSPKYLFRKEGQNVTLSCEQNLNHDAMYWYRQDPGQGLRLIYYSQIVNDFQKGDIAEGYSVSREKKESFPLTVTSAQKNPTAFYLCASSNRDRGPRTNYGYTFGSGTRLTVV.

The chain combines TRBV19 with TRBJ2-3; D ambiguous. The V and J ends lost 1 base and 4 bases respectively, with 9 bases between them. The CDR3 runs 14 residues. Germline V CDR1 and CDR2: LNHDA, SQIVND (reference sequence). The CDR3 spells CASSIAAPPDTQYF. The CDR3, as DNA: TGTGCCAGTAGTATAGCTGCGCCCCCAGATACGCAGTATTTT.

About this clone itself: The junction shows a germline mismatch at one end, possibly a read error. The rearrangement uses TRBV7-9 and TRBJ2-7; TRBD2 aligns across 12 bases. Looked up from germline, CDR1 is SEHNR and CDR2 is FQNEAQ (reference sequence). The length of the CDR3 is 15 residues. This chain's CDR3 is CSSRGGLAGRYEQYF. CDR3 bases: TGTTCCAGCAGGGGTGGACTAGCGGGACGCTACGAGCAGTACTTC.

This rearrangement joins TRBV5-6 to TRBJ2-3; 9 bases agree with TRBD1. The ends lost 6 bases at V and 2 bases at J; junction bases unmatched: 10. The CDR3 has 16 amino acids. Germline CDR1 and CDR2: SGHDT and YYEEEE. CDR3 bases: TGTGCCAGCACCCCCCCGACAGGGGGGCCCACAGATACGCAGTATTTT. As protein: CASTPPTGGPTDTQYF.

This chain uses TRBV5-6 with TRBJ2-3; TRBD1 is a possible D gene (6 bases). CDR1 is SGHDT, CDR2 YYEEEE, per germline. This CDR3 has 15 residues. V lost 1 base and J 1 base, leaving 10 bases between the germline ends. DNA of the CDR3: TGTGCCAGCAGCTTGACAGGGCCCGGCACAGATACGCAGTATTTT. It specifies CASSLTGPGTDTQYF.

V usage is TRBV5-4 and J usage is TRBJ2-3; D is undetermined. The CDR3 sequence is 11 residues long. In germline, CDR1 is SGHNT, CDR2 YYREEE (reference sequence). V was trimmed by 1 base and J by 5 bases, leaving 2 bases between them. The CDR3, as DNA: TGTGCCAGCAGCTTGCAAGATACGCAGTATTTT. Residues: CASSLQDTQYF.

This sequence joins TRBV18 and TRBJ1-2; D possibly corresponds to TRBD1 (6 bases). Germline V gives CDR1 KGHSH, CDR2 LQKENI. The germline V and J ends were trimmed by 3 bases and 4 bases, with 12 bases remaining between them. The CDR3 consists of 14 residues. DNA of the CDR3: TGTGCCAGCTCACCCGCGGACAGAAGCTATGGCTACACCTTC. Amino acids: CASSPADRSYGYTF.

The chain employs TRBV9 and TRBJ2-5, with 11 bases identical to TRBD2. The CDR3 is 17 residues long. The germline gives CDR1 SGDLS, CDR2 YYNGEE. With 4 bases clipped from V and 7 bases from J, the junction kept 15 bases outside the gene matches. CDR3 coding DNA: TGTGCCAGCAGCCCAGCCCCCTTGACTAGCGGGGAAGGGACCCAGTACTTC. It is translated as CASSPAPLTSGEGTQYF.

The chain combines TRBV6-5 with TRBJ2-3; 9 nucleotides match TRBD2. The V gene's germline CDR1 is MNHEY and CDR2 SVGAGI. With 0 bases clipped from V and 1 base from J, the junction kept 2 bases outside the gene matches. The CDR3 contains 16 residues. CDR3 loop: CASSYSPSGGTDTQYF. CDR3 DNA sequence: TGTGCCAGCAGTTACTCGCCTAGCGGGGGCACAGATACGCAGTATTTT.

The chain links TRBV7-2 to TRBJ1-5; 9 bases are shared with TRBD1. V trimming: 5 bases; J trimming: 8 bases; junction bases outside the gene matches: 10. Germline values: CDR1 SGHTA, CDR2 FQGNSA. The CDR3 totals 15 residues. The CDR3 bases are TGTGCCAGCAGCGCAGACGTTGGGACAGGGAAGCCCCAGCATTTT. Translating gives CASSADVGTGKPQHF.

This chain uses TRBV29-1 with TRBJ1-3; D is ambiguous. Trimming removed 6 bases at V and 1 base at J, with 16 bases between. The CDR3 contains 15 residues. CDR1 is SQVTM and CDR2 is ANQGSEA in the germline V gene. In DNA, the CDR3 is TGCAGCGTGGGAGATTGGCGCTTGTCTGGAAACACCATATATTTT. Translation gives CSVGDWRLSGNTIYF.

CDR3 bases: TGTGCCAGCAGCTTAGGGGGAGGCGAGCAGTACTTC. Its protein is CASSLGGGEQYF. This chain joins TRBV11-3 and TRBJ2-7; TRBD2 might be the D (6 bases). The ends were cut back, 1 base at V and 6 bases at J, with 7 bases in the middle. The CDR3 is 12 amino acids. Germline loops: CDR1 SGHNT, CDR2 YENEEA.

The chain combines TRBV30 with TRBJ1-4, with D maybe TRBD1 (6 bases). Per the germline V gene, CDR1 is GTSNPN and CDR2 is SVGIG (reference sequence). Trimming cost V 6 bases and J 4 bases, with 12 bases left between them. The CDR3 has 13 amino acids. The CDR3 coding sequence is TGTGCCTGTTCTCGGACAGTTAATGAAAAACTGTTTTTT. It encodes CACSRTVNEKLFF.

The rearrangement links TRBV5-6 to TRBJ2-2; no reliable D call. The length of the CDR3 is 15 residues. In germline, CDR1 is SGHDT, CDR2 YYEEEE. V was shortened by 0 bases and J by 6 bases, with 12 bases between the two germline ends. The CDR3 nucleotides read TGTGCCAGCAGCTTGGCCGTTCGGGTGCCCGGGGAGCTGTTTTTT. Amino acid sequence: CASSLAVRVPGELFF.

This chain uses TRBV18 with TRBJ1-2; D call uncertain. This CDR3 is built from 13 residues. The V end was cut by 3 bases, the J end by 0 bases, with 5 bases between. The V gene's germline CDR1 is KGHSH and CDR2 LQKENI. The CDR3 sequence: CASSPGANYGYTF. The CDR3 region has the DNA TGTGCCAGCTCACCCGGGGCTAACTATGGCTACACCTTC. Drawing the rest from reference TRBV18 and TRBJ1-2, the complete variable domain is NAGVMQNPRHLVRRRGQEARLRCSPMKGHSHVYWYRQLPEEGLKFMVYLQKENIIDESGMPKERFSAEFPKEGPSILRIQQVVRGDSAAYFCASSPGANYGYTFGSGTRLTVV.

This clone was picked up a small number of times. The rearrangement joins TRBV27 to TRBJ1-2, with D possibly being TRBD1 (5 bases). From germline, CDR1 is MNHEY and CDR2 SMNVEV (reference sequence). The V and J ends lost 3 bases and 4 bases respectively, with 12 bases between them. The length of the CDR3 is 14 residues. The CDR3 spells CASSLKGVAYGYTF. The CDR3 coding sequence is TGTGCCAGCAGTTTGAAAGGGGTAGCCTATGGCTACACCTTC.